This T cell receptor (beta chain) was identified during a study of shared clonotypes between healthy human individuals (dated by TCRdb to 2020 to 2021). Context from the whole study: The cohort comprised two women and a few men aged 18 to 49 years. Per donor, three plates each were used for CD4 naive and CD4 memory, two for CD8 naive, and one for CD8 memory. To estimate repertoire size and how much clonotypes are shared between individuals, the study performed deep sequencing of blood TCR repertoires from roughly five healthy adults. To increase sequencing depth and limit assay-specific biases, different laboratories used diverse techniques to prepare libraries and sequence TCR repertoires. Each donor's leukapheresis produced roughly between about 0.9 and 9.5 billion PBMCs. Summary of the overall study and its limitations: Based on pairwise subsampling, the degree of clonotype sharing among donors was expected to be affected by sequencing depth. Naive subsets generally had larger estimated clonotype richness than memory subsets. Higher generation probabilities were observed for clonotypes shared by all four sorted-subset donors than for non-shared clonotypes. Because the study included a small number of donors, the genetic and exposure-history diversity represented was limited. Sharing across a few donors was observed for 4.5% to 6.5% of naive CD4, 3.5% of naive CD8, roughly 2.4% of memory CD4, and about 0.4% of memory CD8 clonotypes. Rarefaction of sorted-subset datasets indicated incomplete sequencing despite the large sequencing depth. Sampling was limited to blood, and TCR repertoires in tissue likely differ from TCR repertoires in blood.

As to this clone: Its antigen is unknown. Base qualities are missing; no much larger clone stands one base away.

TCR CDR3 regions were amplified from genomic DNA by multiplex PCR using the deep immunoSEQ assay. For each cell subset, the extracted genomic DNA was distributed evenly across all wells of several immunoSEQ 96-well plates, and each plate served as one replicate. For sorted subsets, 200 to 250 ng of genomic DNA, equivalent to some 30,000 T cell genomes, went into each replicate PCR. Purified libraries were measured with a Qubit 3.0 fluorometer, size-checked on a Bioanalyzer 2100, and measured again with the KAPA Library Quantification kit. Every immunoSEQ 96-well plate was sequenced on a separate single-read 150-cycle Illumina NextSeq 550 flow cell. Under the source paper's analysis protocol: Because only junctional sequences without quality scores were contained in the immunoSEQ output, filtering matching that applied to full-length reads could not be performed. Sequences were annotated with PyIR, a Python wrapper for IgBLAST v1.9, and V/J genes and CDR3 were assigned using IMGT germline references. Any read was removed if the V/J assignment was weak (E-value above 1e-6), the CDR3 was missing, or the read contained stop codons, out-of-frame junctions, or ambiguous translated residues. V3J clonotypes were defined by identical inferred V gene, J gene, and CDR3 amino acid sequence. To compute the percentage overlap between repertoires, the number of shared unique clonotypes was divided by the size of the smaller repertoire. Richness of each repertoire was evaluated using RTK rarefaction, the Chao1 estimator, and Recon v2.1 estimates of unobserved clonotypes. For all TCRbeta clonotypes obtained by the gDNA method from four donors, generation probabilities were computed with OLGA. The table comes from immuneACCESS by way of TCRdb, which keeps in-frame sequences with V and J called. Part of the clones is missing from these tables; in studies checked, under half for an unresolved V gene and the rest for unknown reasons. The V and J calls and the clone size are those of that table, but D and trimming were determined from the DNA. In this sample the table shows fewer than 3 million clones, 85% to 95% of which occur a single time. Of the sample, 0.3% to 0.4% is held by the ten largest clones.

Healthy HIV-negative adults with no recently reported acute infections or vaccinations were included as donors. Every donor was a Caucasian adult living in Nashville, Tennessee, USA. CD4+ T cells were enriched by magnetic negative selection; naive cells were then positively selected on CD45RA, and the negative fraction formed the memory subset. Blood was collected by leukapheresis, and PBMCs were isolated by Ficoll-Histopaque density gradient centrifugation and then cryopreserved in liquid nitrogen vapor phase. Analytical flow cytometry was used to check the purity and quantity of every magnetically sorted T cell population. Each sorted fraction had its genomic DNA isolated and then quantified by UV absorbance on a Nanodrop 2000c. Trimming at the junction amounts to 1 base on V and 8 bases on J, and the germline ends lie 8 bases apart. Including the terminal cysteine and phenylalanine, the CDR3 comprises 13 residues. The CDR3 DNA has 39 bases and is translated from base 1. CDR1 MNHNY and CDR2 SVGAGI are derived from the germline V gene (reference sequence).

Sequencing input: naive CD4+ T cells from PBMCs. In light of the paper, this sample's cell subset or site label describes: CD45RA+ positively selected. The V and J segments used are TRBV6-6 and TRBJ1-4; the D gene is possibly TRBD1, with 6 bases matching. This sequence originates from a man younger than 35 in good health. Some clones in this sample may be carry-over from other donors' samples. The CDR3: CASSYWQGEKLFF. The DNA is TGTGCCAGCAGTTACTGGCAGGGGGAAAAACTGTTTTTT.